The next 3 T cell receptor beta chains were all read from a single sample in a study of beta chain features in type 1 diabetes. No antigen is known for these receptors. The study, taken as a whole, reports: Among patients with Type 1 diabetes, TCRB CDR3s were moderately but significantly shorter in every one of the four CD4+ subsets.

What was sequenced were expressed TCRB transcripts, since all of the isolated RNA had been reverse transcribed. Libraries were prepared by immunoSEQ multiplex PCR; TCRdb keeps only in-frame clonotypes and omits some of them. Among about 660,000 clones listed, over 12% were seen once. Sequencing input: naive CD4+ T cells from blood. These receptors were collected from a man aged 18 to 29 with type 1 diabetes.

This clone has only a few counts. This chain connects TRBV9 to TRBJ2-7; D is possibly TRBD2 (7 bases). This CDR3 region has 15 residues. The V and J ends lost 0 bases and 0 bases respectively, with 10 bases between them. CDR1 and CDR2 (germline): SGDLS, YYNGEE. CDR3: CASSVDGGASYEQYF. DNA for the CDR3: TGTGCCAGCAGCGTAGATGGGGGGGCCTCCTACGAGCAGTACTTC.

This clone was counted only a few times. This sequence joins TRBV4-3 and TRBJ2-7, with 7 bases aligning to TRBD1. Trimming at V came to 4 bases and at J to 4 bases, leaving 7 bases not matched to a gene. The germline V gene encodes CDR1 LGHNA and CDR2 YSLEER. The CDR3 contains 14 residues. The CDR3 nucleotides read TGCGCCAGCAGCCCCTCGCAGGGGGTGTACGAGCAGTACTTC. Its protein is CASSPSQGVYEQYF.

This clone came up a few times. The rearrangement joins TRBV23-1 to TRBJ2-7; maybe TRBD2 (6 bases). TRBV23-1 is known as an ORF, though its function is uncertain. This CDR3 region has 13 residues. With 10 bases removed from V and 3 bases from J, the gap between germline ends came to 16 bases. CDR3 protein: CATPGRGVYEQYF. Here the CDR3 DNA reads TGCGCCACCCCTGGGCGGGGAGTCTACGAGCAGTACTTC.